This TCR beta chain was identified during a study of blood T cell repertoires in COVID-19. Assay used: immunoSEQ multiplex PCR; TCRdb lists only in-frame clones, some missing. The table shows about 210,000 clones, with about 90% occurring only once. V lost 2 bases to trimming and J lost 8 bases, with 9 bases between them. The CDR3 is 12 residues long. Germline V gives CDR1 MDHEN, CDR2 SYDVKM. This clone was seen only once. The V and J genes are TRBV28 and TRBJ1-2, with unresolved D. This clonotype originated in a woman aged 18 to 35 who had recovered from COVID-19. Sequenced material: PBMCs or T cells enriched from blood (not recorded which). This CDR3 is CASSLLGWGYTF. The CDR3 coding sequence is TGTGCCAGCAGTTTACTGGGCTGGGGCTACACCTTC.